The TCR beta chain under discussion was sequenced for a study of OX40 agonist ivuxolimab in advanced cancers. Overall study: Cancers in dose escalation were hepatocellular, melanoma, renal cell and head and neck. One hepatocellular carcinoma and a couple of cutaneous melanoma patients partially responded. Study results and caveats: The study did not work out the antigen specificity of the expanded peripheral T cells. Clones of CD4+ and CD8+ blood T cells grew by week 6 at doses of 0.1 to 3.0 mg/kg.

Sequenced by immunoSEQ multiplex PCR; TCRdb stores in-frame clones only, minus some. This table holds some 44,000 clones, around 88% found once. Points on this clone: What it binds is not known.

This CDR3 has 16 amino acids. Looked up from germline, CDR1 is MNHEY and CDR2 is SVGAGI. The junction had 6 bases not matched to a gene; V was cut back by 0 bases and J by 4 bases. J is TRBJ2-1 and V is TRBV6-5; 7 positions match TRBD1. The TCR originated in an adult with an advanced solid tumor such as melanoma, head and neck, liver or kidney cancer. Sequences were derived from CD4+ or CD8+ T cells sorted from blood, sampled in a trial of the OX40 agonist ivuxolimab. CDR3 loop: CASSYSPPGGYNEQFF. The CDR3 DNA is TGTGCCAGCAGTTACTCTCCTCCAGGGGGTTACAATGAGCAGTTCTTC.